These 2 T cell receptor beta chains came from one sample sequenced in a study of blood T cell repertoires in COVID-19. Here immunoSEQ multiplex PCR was the method, and the copy in TCRdb shows in-frame clones only, minus some. The top ten clones hold around 2.7% of a sample with roughly 70,000 clones, about 88% of them seen once. The sequencing sample was made of peripheral blood. These receptors all come from a man aged 65 to 79 with active or convalescent COVID-19.

The V call is TRBV21-1, the J call TRBJ2-6; TRBD1 is the table's D call and was not checked against the DNA. TRBV21-1 is given as a pseudogene. The CDR3 has 18 amino acids. This CDR3 reads CASTPAGTGDSGANVLTF. CDR3 nucleotide sequence: TGTGCCAGCACCCCTGCCGGGACAGGAGACTCTGGGGCCAACGTCCTGACTTTC.

The chain uses TRBV16 and TRBJ2-3; TRBD2 aligns across 7 bases. The CDR3 consists of 16 residues. V lost 4 bases and J lost 2; bases outside the gene matches: 9. CDR1 is KGHSY and CDR2 is FQNENV in the germline V gene. The CDR3 here is CASSRGGAGITDTQYF. The CDR3 DNA reads as TGTGCCAGCAGCCGCGGTGGAGCGGGGATCACAGATACGCAGTATTTT.